The source of this T cell receptor (beta chain) is a study of Graves' ophthalmopathy and Graves' hyperthyroidism. Study overall: Hyperthyroidism was classified as stable if no ophthalmopathy occurred within 18 months of follow-up. Study results and limitations: The authors also found most expanded thyroid clonotypes above 0.001 frequency in blood. A model built from 13 signatures distinguished ophthalmopathy from stable hyperthyroidism with roughly 90% sensitivity and 81.08% specificity.

From RNA, the CDR3 regions of TCR beta chains were amplified and sequenced. Amplification began with first-round RT-PCR using HTBI primers, then second-round multiplex PCR was performed. TCRdb fed the multiplex PCR reads into MiXCR, producing one record per CDR3 protein. This sample carries about 600,000 distinct CDR3 sequences, under 45% of them seen once, and the ten largest clones take about 4%. V shed 5 bases and J 5 bases; nucleotides not matched to a gene: 7. CDR1 and CDR2 from the germline V gene are MNHEY and SMNVEV (reference sequence). This CDR3 is built from 15 residues. Excluded were patients with other autoimmune diseases, uncontrolled infections, pregnancy or lactation. With regard to this clonotype: Its antigen is unidentified.

Sequencing used peripheral blood or thyroid tissue (not recorded which). The V call is TRBV27, the J call TRBJ1-1; TRBD1 matches at 11 bases. This sequence originates from an adult man with Graves' hyperthyroidism. The CDR3: CASSRGQGARTEAFF. As DNA, the CDR3 is TGTGCCAGCAGTCGAGGACAGGGGGCGCGGACTGAAGCTTTCTTT.